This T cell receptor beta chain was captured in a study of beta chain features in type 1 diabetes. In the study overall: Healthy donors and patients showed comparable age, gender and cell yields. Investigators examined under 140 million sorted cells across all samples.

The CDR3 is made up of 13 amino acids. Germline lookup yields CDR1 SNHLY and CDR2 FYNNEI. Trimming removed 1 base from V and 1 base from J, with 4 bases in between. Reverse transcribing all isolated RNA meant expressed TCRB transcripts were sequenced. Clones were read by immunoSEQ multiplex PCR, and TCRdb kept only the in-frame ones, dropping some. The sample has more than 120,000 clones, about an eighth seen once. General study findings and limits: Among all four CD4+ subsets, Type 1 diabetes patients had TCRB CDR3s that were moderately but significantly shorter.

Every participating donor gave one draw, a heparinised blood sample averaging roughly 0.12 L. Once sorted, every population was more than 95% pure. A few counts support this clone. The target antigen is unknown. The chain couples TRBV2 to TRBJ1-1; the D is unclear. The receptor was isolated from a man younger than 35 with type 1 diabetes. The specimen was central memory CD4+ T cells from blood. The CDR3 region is CASSEEENTEAFF. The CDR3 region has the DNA TGTGCCAGCAGTGAAGAGGAGAACACTGAAGCTTTCTTT. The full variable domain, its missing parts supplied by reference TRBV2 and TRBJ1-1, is EPEVTQTPSHQVTQMGQEVILRCVPISNHLYFYWYRQILGQKVEFLVSFYNNEISEKSEIFDDQFSVERPDGSNFTLKIRSTKLEDSAMYFCASSEEENTEAFFGQGTRLTVV.